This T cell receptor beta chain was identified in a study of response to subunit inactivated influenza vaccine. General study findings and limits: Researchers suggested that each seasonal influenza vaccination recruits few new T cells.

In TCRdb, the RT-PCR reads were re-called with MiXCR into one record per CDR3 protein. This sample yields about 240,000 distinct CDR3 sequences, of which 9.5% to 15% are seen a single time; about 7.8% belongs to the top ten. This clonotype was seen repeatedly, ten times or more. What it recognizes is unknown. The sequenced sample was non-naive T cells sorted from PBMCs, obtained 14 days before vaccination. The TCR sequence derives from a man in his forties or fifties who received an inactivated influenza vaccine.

The CDR3 loop reads CASSYSGTSDTQYF. CDR3 DNA: TGTGCCAGCAGTTACTCGGGTACTTCCGATACGCAGTATTTT. The V and J genes are TRBV6-2 or TRBV6-3 and TRBJ2-3, with no clear D. The length of the CDR3 is 14 residues. CDR1 and CDR2 (germline): MNHEY, SVGEGT. V was cut by 0 bases and J by 6 bases, with 10 bases left in between.